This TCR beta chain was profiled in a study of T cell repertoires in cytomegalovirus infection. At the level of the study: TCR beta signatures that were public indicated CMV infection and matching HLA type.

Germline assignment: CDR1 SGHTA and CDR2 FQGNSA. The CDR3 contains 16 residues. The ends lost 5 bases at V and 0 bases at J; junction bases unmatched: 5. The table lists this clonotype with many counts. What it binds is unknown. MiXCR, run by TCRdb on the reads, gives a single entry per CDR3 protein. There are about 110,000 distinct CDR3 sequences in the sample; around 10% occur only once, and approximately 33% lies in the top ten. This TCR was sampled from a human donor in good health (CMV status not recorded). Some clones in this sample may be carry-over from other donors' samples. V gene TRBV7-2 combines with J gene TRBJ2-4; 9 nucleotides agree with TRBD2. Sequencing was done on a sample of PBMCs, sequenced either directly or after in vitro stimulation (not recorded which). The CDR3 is CASSPGLALAKNIQYF. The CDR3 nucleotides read TGTGCCAGCAGCCCGGGACTAGCTCTAGCCAAAAACATTCAGTACTTC.